These 24 T cell receptor beta chains came from one sample sequenced in a study of blood T cells in healthy people across ages. Alongside a J-beta primer mix, a sample-barcoded 5' primer served in a second PCR lasting roughly 6 to 12 cycles. TCRdb independently ran MiXCR on the 5' RACE reads; one entry per CDR3 protein. The data contain approximately 600,000 distinct CDR3 sequences, roughly 50% of them singletons. Sequencing was done on a sample of blood. The source of these receptors is a man in his fifties or sixties in good health.

This clonotype was seen only once. The chain uses TRBV20-1 and TRBJ2-1; 10 nucleotides agree with TRBD2. CDR1 and CDR2 from the germline V gene are DFQATT and SNEGSKA (reference sequence). The CDR3 covers 11 residues. V shed 6 bases and J 9 bases; nucleotides not matched to a gene: 2. In DNA, the CDR3 is TGCAGTGCCCTAGCGGGGGTTGAGCAGTTCTTC. It specifies CSALAGVEQFF.

This clonotype showed up just a few times. This chain uses TRBV20-1 with TRBJ2-1; 7 nucleotides match TRBD2. This CDR3 region has 15 residues. The J segment lost 5 bases and the V segment lost 7 bases, leaving 14 bases of the junction unmatched. Germline loops: CDR1 DFQATT, CDR2 SNEGSKA (reference sequence). CDR3 DNA: TGCAGTGAAAAACTAGCGAATACTAACGACAATGAGCAGTTCTTC. Protein: CSEKLANTNDNEQFF.

V usage is TRBV4-1 and J usage is TRBJ2-7; D unresolved. Between the trimmed V and J ends, which lost 6 bases and 0 bases, there was a span of 15 bases. This CDR3 contains 15 residues. Germline V gives CDR1 MGHRA, CDR2 YSYEKL. The DNA of the CDR3 is TGCGCCAGCAGTTCAGACGATTGGGGCTCCTACGAGCAGTACTTC. This translates into CASSSDDWGSYEQYF.

This clonotype was counted ten times or more. Here the CDR3 DNA reads TGCGCCAGCAGCTGGAGAGACTCCTCAGATACGCAGTATTTT. Amino acids: CASSWRDSSDTQYF. The rearrangement uses TRBV5-1 and TRBJ2-3; D is unresolved. This CDR3 comprises 14 residues. Germline V gives CDR1 SGHRS, CDR2 YFSETQ. The germline V and J ends were trimmed by 3 bases and 4 bases, with 12 bases remaining between them.

J is TRBJ2-3 and V is TRBV18; TRBD2 is a possible D gene (5 bases). Germline-derived CDR1 and CDR2 are KGHSH and LQKENI. The length of the CDR3 is 16 residues. Trimming removed 3 bases at V and 5 bases at J, with 18 bases between. The CDR3 nucleotides are TGTGCCAGCTCACCCTTACATCGGAGGCGGGTAGATACGCAGTATTTT. Translated, it gives CASSPLHRRRVDTQYF. Combining the CDR3 with reference TRBV18 and TRBJ2-3 gives the whole variable domain NAGVMQNPRHLVRRRGQEARLRCSPMKGHSHVYWYRQLPEEGLKFMVYLQKENIIDESGMPKERFSAEFPKEGPSILRIQQVVRGDSAAYFCASSPLHRRRVDTQYFGPGTRLTVL.

This clonotype was seen just once. This chain links TRBV5-4 with TRBJ2-3, with 8 bases matching TRBD2. This CDR3 spans 16 amino acids. V shed 1 base, J shed 6 bases, and the junction held 10 bases outside the gene matches. From germline, CDR1 is SGHNT and CDR2 YYREEE (reference sequence). CDR3 bases: TGTGCCAGCAGCTTGCCCAGCGGGGGAAGGAAGGATACGCAGTATTTT. It encodes CASSLPSGGRKDTQYF.

This chain links TRBV5-1 with TRBJ2-2, with D possibly being TRBD2 (5 bases). Trimming removed 4 bases from V and 3 bases from J, with 10 bases in between. CDR3 length: 14 amino acids. Germline V gives CDR1 SGHRS, CDR2 YFSETQ. CDR3 sequence: CASSAAVDTGELFF. CDR3 DNA: TGCGCCAGCAGCGCAGCGGTAGACACCGGGGAGCTGTTTTTT.

The chain employs TRBV4-1 and TRBJ2-7; D ambiguous. The DNA end is more similar to TRBJ2-5, so the J call may be wrong. CDR1 is MGHRA and CDR2 is YSYEKL in the germline V gene. CDR3 length: 13 residues. CDR3 in amino acids: CASSQAPGGTQYF. The CDR3 DNA follows: TGCGCCAGCAGCCAAGCCCCCGGTGGGACCCAGTACTTC.

With regard to this clonotype: The junction differs from germline at one of its ends, possibly a read error. The chain has TRBV12-5 and TRBJ2-1; TRBD1 agrees at 7 bases. Per the germline V gene, CDR1 is LGHNT and CDR2 is FRNRAP. CDR3 length: 12 amino acids. The CDR3 coding sequence is TGTGCTAGTGATTTGGGACAGAATGAGCAGTTCTTC. Translating gives CASDLGQNEQFF.

The J gene is TRBJ2-5, the V gene TRBV12-3 or TRBV12-4; either TRBD1 or TRBD2 may fit D (5 bases each). Trimming removed 7 bases at V and 1 base at J, with 13 bases between. This CDR3 is 14 amino acids long. The CDR3 DNA is TGTGCCAGCACTGGGTGGGGGAGCCAAGAGACCCAGTACTTC. Its protein product is CASTGWGSQETQYF.

The rearrangement uses TRBV12-3 or TRBV12-4 and TRBJ2-3; perhaps D is TRBD1 or TRBD2 (5 bases each). V lost 8 bases and J 6 bases, leaving 18 bases between the germline ends. The CDR3 contains 14 residues. The CDR3 bases are TGTGCCAGCCGCTGGGGTGGTGAGGGGGATACGCAGTATTTT. Protein: CASRWGGEGDTQYF.

V is TRBV5-1 and J is TRBJ2-7; tentatively, D is TRBD2 (6 bases). CDR1 and CDR2 from the germline V gene are SGHRS and YFSETQ. CDR3 size: 15 residues. V gave up 1 base and J gave up 0 bases, with 11 bases separating them. The CDR3 sequence: CASSLSVGSSYEQYF. CDR3 bases: TGCGCCAGCAGCTTGTCTGTCGGGAGCTCCTACGAGCAGTACTTC.

V and J are TRBV5-1 and TRBJ1-1; 9 positions match TRBD1. Germline loops: CDR1 SGHRS, CDR2 YFSETQ. V trimming: 4 bases; J trimming: 6 bases; junction bases outside the gene matches: 7. This CDR3 has 14 residues. The CDR3 reads CASSAQGAGAEAFF. CDR3 sequence (DNA): TGCGCCAGCAGCGCACAGGGGGCTGGCGCTGAAGCTTTCTTT.

The chain uses TRBV10-3 and TRBJ2-5; weak D call: TRBD2 (5 bases). The CDR3 has 14 residues. Germline V gives CDR1 ENHRY, CDR2 SYGVKD. With 6 bases removed from V and 2 bases from J, the gap between germline ends came to 13 bases. The CDR3: CAIRGPGSQETQYF. The CDR3 nucleotides read TGTGCCATCAGAGGACCGGGGTCTCAAGAGACCCAGTACTTC.

The chain carries TRBV20-1 and TRBJ2-5; 10 bases line up with TRBD1. V lost 3 bases to trimming and J lost 3 bases; unmatched junction nucleotides: 4. The CDR3 consists of 14 residues. Germline lookup yields CDR1 DFQATT and CDR2 SNEGSKA (reference sequence). CDR3 nucleotide sequence: TGCAGTGCTAGGGGGGACAGGGGAAAAGAGACCCAGTACTTC. Translation: CSARGDRGKETQYF.

There are a few counts of this clonotype. This chain connects TRBV25-1 to TRBJ2-7; 9 bases map to TRBD1. The CDR3 is 18 amino acids. Losses at the gene ends were 3 bases for V and 2 bases for J; bases not matched to a gene: 14. CDR1 and CDR2 (germline): MGHDK, SYGVNS. This chain's CDR3 is CASSDPPQAGTGTYEQYF. The DNA for the CDR3 is TGTGCCAGCAGTGATCCCCCCCAAGCCGGGACAGGGACCTACGAGCAGTACTTC.

DNA for the CDR3: TGTGCCAGCAGCATCCAGAGGGCACTAGCGGGCCCCACAGATACGCAGTATTTT. Its protein is CASSIQRALAGPTDTQYF. The rearrangement uses TRBV9 and TRBJ2-3; 9 positions agree with TRBD2. V dropped 4 bases and J dropped 2; count of bases not matched to a gene: 14. Germline values: CDR1 SGDLS, CDR2 YYNGEE. The CDR3 spans 18 residues. The variable domain in full, with the rest retrieved from reference TRBV9 and TRBJ2-3, is DSGVTQTPKHLITATGQRVTLRCSPRSGDLSVYWYQQSLDQGLQFLIQYYNGEERAKGNILERFSAQQFPDLHSELNLSSLELGDSALYFCASSIQRALAGPTDTQYFGPGTRLTVL.

This chain connects TRBV5-1 to TRBJ1-1; 7 bases map to TRBD1. Germline trimming cut 4 bases from V and 4 bases from J; bases unmatched to any gene: 10. CDR1 is SGHRS and CDR2 is YFSETQ in the germline V gene. The CDR3 spans 15 residues. CDR3 in amino acids: CASSPYDRVATEAFF. CDR3 bases: TGCGCCAGCAGCCCCTACGACAGGGTGGCCACTGAAGCTTTCTTT.

The rearrangement links TRBV11-2 to TRBJ2-7; maybe TRBD2 (6 bases). Per germline, CDR1 SGHAT and CDR2 FQNNGV. This CDR3 contains 15 residues. V was shortened by 6 bases and J by 2 bases, with 17 bases between the two germline ends. The CDR3: CASRDPALAPYEQYF. CDR3 coding DNA: TGTGCCAGCAGGGACCCGGCACTAGCTCCCTACGAGCAGTACTTC.

The CDR3 sequence: CSVESRLDGYTF. CDR3 coding DNA: TGCAGCGTTGAATCCAGGCTTGATGGCTACACCTTC. The genes are TRBV29-1 and TRBJ1-2; D is undetermined. In germline, CDR1 is SQVTM, CDR2 ANQGSEA. The CDR3 loop spans 12 amino acids. V gave up 2 bases and J gave up 6 bases, with 10 bases separating them.

This chain joins TRBV20-1 and TRBJ1-2, with D unclear. Germline CDR1 reads DFQATT; CDR2 reads SNEGSKA (reference sequence). The CDR3 covers 15 residues. Trimming took off 3 bases at V and 0 bases at J, with 14 bases between the two ends. CDR3 sequence (DNA): TGCAGTGCTAGCGCCCCGGAATTAGCTAACTATGGCTACACCTTC. Its protein product is CSASAPELANYGYTF.

The chain links TRBV5-6 to TRBJ2-1; 7 nucleotides line up with TRBD1. Germline trimming cut 3 bases from V and 4 bases from J; bases unmatched to any gene: 7. The CDR3 consists of 15 residues. CDR1 is SGHDT and CDR2 is YYEEEE in the germline V gene. The CDR3, as DNA: TGTGCCAGCAGCTGGACTGGGACAGATTACAATGAGCAGTTCTTC. It codes for CASSWTGTDYNEQFF.

The table lists this clonotype with a count of one. This sequence joins TRBV7-9 and TRBJ1-4; TRBD1 agrees at 7 bases. Per germline, CDR1 SEHNR and CDR2 FQNEAQ (reference sequence). Trimming at V came to 5 bases and at J to 7 bases, leaving 4 bases not matched to a gene. CDR3 length: 13 amino acids. This CDR3 is CASSGDSFEKLFF. The CDR3 region has the DNA TGTGCCAGCAGCGGGGACAGTTTTGAAAAACTGTTTTTT.

As for this clonotype: A much larger clonotype is one base distant, so this may be a read error. The chain joins TRBV15 to TRBJ2-1, with 9 bases aligning to TRBD2. The DNA end favors TRBJ2-7, so the J call may be wrong. Germline V gene data show CDR1 as LNHNV and CDR2 as YYDKDF (reference sequence). The CDR3 totals 18 residues. In nucleotides, the CDR3 is TGTGCCACCAGCAGAGATTATGCTGGGACTAGCTCCTACAATGAGCAGTACTTC. Its translation is CATSRDYAGTSSYNEQYF.